The 16 T cell receptor beta chains in this list originate from one sample, sequenced in a study of cytomegalovirus exposure and HLA in healthy donors. Researchers ran the PCR with 60 Vbeta and 13 Jbeta primers. Produced via immunoSEQ multiplex PCR; TCRdb's table is partial and in-frame only. The data contain 80,000 to 100,000 clones, about 67% of them singletons. Sequenced sample: PBMCs. These TCRs come from a woman younger than 30 in good health and CMV-seropositive.

V usage is TRBV2 and J usage is TRBJ2-2; D possibly corresponds to TRBD2 (6 bases). Germline V lookup: CDR1 SNHLY, CDR2 FYNNEI. The CDR3 is made up of 13 amino acids. V was shortened by 3 bases and J by 5 bases, with 7 bases between the two germline ends. DNA of the CDR3: TGTGCCAGCAGTGAGGCGGGGACCGGGGAGCTGTTTTTT. It encodes CASSEAGTGELFF.

The chain recombines TRBV7-2 with TRBJ2-7; TRBD1 is a possible D gene (5 bases). Trimming took off 3 bases at V and 0 bases at J, with 12 bases between the two ends. Germline lookup yields CDR1 SGHTA and CDR2 FQGNSA. The CDR3 consists of 15 residues. DNA of the CDR3: TGTGCCAGCAGCTTGGCAGGGTCATCCTCCTACGAGCAGTACTTC. Amino acid sequence: CASSLAGSSSYEQYF.

V gene TRBV5-3 combines with J gene TRBJ1-2; possible D gene TRBD1, 5 bases. Being an ORF, TRBV5-3 has a function that is uncertain. This CDR3 contains 16 residues. Trimming cost V 4 bases and J 7 bases, with 23 bases left between them. CDR3 bases: TGTGCCAGAAGCCTCCGCGGCAGGGTACCCCGCGGTGGCTACACCTTC. This sequence encodes CARSLRGRVPRGGYTF.

This chain links TRBV10-3 with TRBJ2-2, with 12 bases fitting TRBD1. After removal of 7 bases from V and 3 bases from J, the junction contained 9 bases not matched to a gene. CDR1 is ENHRY and CDR2 is SYGVKD in the germline V gene. The CDR3 is 17 amino acids. This CDR3 is CAINGDRGRSDTGELFF. CDR3 bases: TGTGCCATCAACGGGGACAGGGGGCGGTCGGACACCGGGGAGCTGTTTTTT.

This clone was counted a few times. This chain connects TRBV5-4 to TRBJ2-5; possibly TRBD1 for D (5 bases). CDR3 length equals 13 residues. In germline, CDR1 is SGHNT, CDR2 YYREEE (reference sequence). V was cut by 2 bases and J by 2 bases, with 7 bases left in between. Here the CDR3 reads CASSFDRQETQYF. CDR3 DNA sequence: TGTGCCAGCAGCTTCGACAGACAAGAGACCCAGTACTTC.

For this clone: The junction departs from the called germline gene at one end, perhaps through a read error. The chain couples TRBV15 to TRBJ1-5; D remains unclear. The germline CDR1 and CDR2 sequences are LNHNV and YYDKDF (reference sequence). This CDR3 comprises 14 residues. The CDR3 protein is CATSLSAGNQPQHF. In DNA, the CDR3 is TGTGCCACCAGCCTTTCGGCGGGCAACCAGCCCCAGCATTTT.

This chain uses TRBV5-1 with TRBJ1-1; possible D gene TRBD1, 6 bases. The germline V and J ends were trimmed by 4 bases and 7 bases, with 8 bases remaining between them. The CDR3 totals 11 residues. CDR1 and CDR2 (germline): SGHRS, YFSETQ. CDR3: CASSLQGEAFF. CDR3 DNA: TGCGCCAGCAGCCTACAGGGTGAAGCTTTCTTT.

The chain recombines TRBV6-5 with TRBJ1-2, with TRBD1 as a possible D gene (5 bases). The CDR3 sequence is 14 residues long. The V and J ends lost 6 bases and 5 bases respectively, with 16 bases between them. The germline V gene encodes CDR1 MNHEY and CDR2 SVGAGI. CDR3 sequence reads: CASSSRTAGYGYTF. In DNA, the CDR3 is TGTGCCAGCAGCTCCCGGACGGCAGGGTATGGCTACACCTTC.

A note on this clone: Other nucleotide sequences from this sample produce the same CDR3. This chain uses TRBV6-1 with TRBJ1-3; no clear D gene. Trimming left V 7 bases short and J 3 bases short, with 4 bases between. The CDR3 length is 11 residues. Germline-derived CDR1 and CDR2 are MNHNS and SASEGT. In nucleotides, the CDR3 is TGTGCCAGCATAATTGGAAACACCATATATTTT. It codes for CASIIGNTIYF.

The V and J genes are TRBV4-1 and TRBJ2-7; 10 bases line up with TRBD2. The CDR3 is 17 amino acids. CDR1 MGHRA and CDR2 YSYEKL come from the germline V gene. Unmatched junction bases numbered 7, after V lost 2 bases and J lost 0 bases. CDR3 DNA: TGCGCCAGCAGCCAACCCCCGGGACTAGCGAGCTCCTACGAGCAGTACTTC. Amino acids: CASSQPPGLASSYEQYF.

This sequence joins TRBV7-2 and TRBJ1-2; 8 bases are shared with TRBD1. V was pared by 0 bases and J by 2 bases, with 5 bases of the junction left unmatched. Germline CDR1 and CDR2: SGHTA and FQGNSA. This CDR3 comprises 16 residues. CDR3 DNA sequence: TGTGCCAGCAGCTTAGCGGTAGCAGGGGGCAACTATGGCTACACCTTC. This encodes CASSLAVAGGNYGYTF.

The V call is TRBV5-4, the J call TRBJ2-1, with D tentatively TRBD2 (6 bases). Germline V CDR1 and CDR2: SGHNT, YYREEE (reference sequence). This CDR3 is built from 19 residues. V gave up 0 bases and J gave up 5 bases, with 24 bases separating them. The CDR3 here is CASSLGLQRYLADNNEQFF. CDR3 DNA sequence: TGTGCCAGCAGCTTGGGTTTACAGCGATACTTAGCGGATAACAATGAGCAGTTCTTC.

The count of this clone is one. The chain carries TRBV28 and TRBJ2-2; D might be TRBD2 (6 bases). Per germline, CDR1 MDHEN and CDR2 SYDVKM. The V end lost 3 bases, the J end lost 1 base, and 12 bases lay between the germline ends. The length of the CDR3 is 16 residues. CDR3 DNA: TGTGCCAGCAGTTTTATCGGCGGGGAGAACACCGGGGAGCTGTTTTTT. Protein product: CASSFIGGENTGELFF.

The chain carries TRBV7-9 and TRBJ1-5, with D hard to call. This CDR3 spans 15 amino acids. CDR1 and CDR2 from the germline V gene are SEHNR and FQNEAQ (reference sequence). V dropped 0 bases and J dropped 5 bases, with 11 bases sitting between them. The CDR3 DNA sequence: TGTGCCAGCAGCTTAGCGGGGAGAAGGGATCAGCCCCAGCATTTT. It yields the protein CASSLAGRRDQPQHF. Combining the CDR3 with reference TRBV7-9 and TRBJ1-5 gives the whole variable domain DTGVSQNPRHKITKRGQNVTFRCDPISEHNRLYWYRQTLGQGPEFLTYFQNEAQLEKSRLLSDRFSAERPKGSFSTLEIQRTEQGDSAMYLCASSLAGRRDQPQHFGDGTRLSIL.

The V call is TRBV28, the J call TRBJ2-7; 13 bases fit TRBD2. The CDR3 totals 17 residues. From germline, CDR1 is MDHEN and CDR2 SYDVKM. J lost 2 bases, V lost 5 bases, and 9 bases had no gene match. The CDR3 is CASSRGLAGSGTYEQYF. The DNA for the CDR3 is TGTGCCAGCAGTAGGGGACTAGCGGGAAGTGGGACCTACGAGCAGTACTTC.

This sequence joins TRBV9 and TRBJ2-7, with 12 bases matching TRBD2. The CDR3 has 15 residues. The trim removed 3 bases at V and 5 bases at J, leaving 6 bases unmatched. Germline CDR1 is SGDLS and CDR2 is YYNGEE. Written as DNA, the CDR3 is TGTGCCAGCAGCGGAGGGACTAGCGGGTCTCACGAGCAGTACTTC. This sequence encodes CASSGGTSGSHEQYF. Combining the CDR3 with reference TRBV9 and TRBJ2-7 gives the whole variable domain DSGVTQTPKHLITATGQRVTLRCSPRSGDLSVYWYQQSLDQGLQFLIQYYNGEERAKGNILERFSAQQFPDLHSELNLSSLELGDSALYFCASSGGTSGSHEQYFGPGTRLTVT.